This T cell receptor (beta chain) emerged from a study of T-cell reconstitution after alpha-beta-depleted transplantation in children. General study results and limits: At the one-year point after transplant, T-cell counts and TCRbeta diversity were found to come mostly from T cells that had been newly produced.

V was cut by 2 bases and J by 5 bases, with 13 bases left in between. This CDR3 spans 15 amino acids. The germline V gene has CDR1 MDHEN and CDR2 SYDVKM. It was with unique molecular identifiers that the TCRbeta library was prepared. TCRdb re-analysed the PCR reads in MiXCR, keeping a single row per CDR3 protein. The table has 85,000 to 120,000 distinct CDR3 sequences, approximately 6% seen once. This clonotype was recorded many times. Its antigen is as yet unknown. This chain joins TRBV28 and TRBJ1-5, with no clear D. The clonotype was recovered from a female patient aged 2-9 years who had a stem cell transplant for Fanconi anemia, so the T cells may come from the graft donor. Sequenced here: PBMCs, mostly from graft donor cells, sampled 60 days after TCRalphabeta/CD19-depleted stem cell transplant. CDR3 in DNA: TGTGCCAGCAGTTTAACCCCCGCCCCTCATCAGCCCCAGCATTTT. Translated: CASSLTPAPHQPQHF.